Detailed here is one TCR beta chain. Reverse transcription of roughly 0.5 to 1 ug RNA was carried out with random hexamers. It was immunoSEQ multiplex PCR that amplified TCR beta CDR3 across 54 Vbeta and 13 Jbeta. One entry per CDR3 protein, called by TCRdb with MiXCR from the immunoSEQ multiplex PCR reads. Of under 200,000 distinct CDR3 sequences in the sample, over 85% were seen once. This sample is part of a study of CD8 T cells in Susac syndrome. CD8+ and CD4+ T cells taken from blood had their TCR beta sequenced. Germline V lookup: CDR1 SQVTM, CDR2 ANQGSEA. The CDR3 contains 15 residues. V dropped 5 bases and J dropped 2 bases, with 17 bases sitting between them.

V and J are TRBV29-1 and TRBJ2-3; weak D call: TRBD1 (5 bases). The sequence was obtained from a human donor in good health. Sample: CD4+ T cells from PBMCs. CDR3 amino acids: CSVSRGSPNTDTQYF. In DNA, the CDR3 is TGCAGCGTTTCTAGGGGTTCCCCAAACACAGATACGCAGTATTTT.